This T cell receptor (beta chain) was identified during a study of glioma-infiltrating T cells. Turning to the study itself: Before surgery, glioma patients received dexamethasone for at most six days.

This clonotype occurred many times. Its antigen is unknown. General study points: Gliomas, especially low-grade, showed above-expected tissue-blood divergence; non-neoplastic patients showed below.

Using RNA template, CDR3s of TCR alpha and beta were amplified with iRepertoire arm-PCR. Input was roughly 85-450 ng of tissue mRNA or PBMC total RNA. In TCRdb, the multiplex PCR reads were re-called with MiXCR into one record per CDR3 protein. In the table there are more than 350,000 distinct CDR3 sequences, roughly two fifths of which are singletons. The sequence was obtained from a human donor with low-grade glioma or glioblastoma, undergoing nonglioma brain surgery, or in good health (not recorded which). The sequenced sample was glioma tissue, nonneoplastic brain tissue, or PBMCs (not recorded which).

The CDR3 nucleotides read TGTGCCAGTACGGGACAGGGGGCCTCCGAGCAGTACTTC. Translated, it gives CASTGQGASEQYF. V is TRBV6-1 and J is TRBJ2-7; 12 bases agree with TRBD1. V lost 9 bases and J lost 6; bases outside the gene matches: 6. The CDR3 is made up of 13 amino acids. Germline V gene data show CDR1 as MNHNS and CDR2 as SASEGT.